This TCR beta chain was documented in a study of blood T cell repertoires in COVID-19. Across the study: Nucleic acid was either cDNA or gDNA, and it came from T cells, B-cell-depleted T cells, or PBMCs.

Here immunoSEQ multiplex PCR was the method, and the copy in TCRdb shows in-frame clones only, minus some. The sample records some 200,000 clones, around 84% being singletons. This sequence originates from a man at least 80 years old with acute or convalescent COVID-19. The sample consisted of peripheral blood.

CDR3 sequence (DNA): TGTGCCAGCAGCTCGACTAGCGGGAAAGGTGAGAATGAGCAGTTCTTC. Translation: CASSSTSGKGENEQFF. This chain links TRBV11-1 with TRBJ2-1, with 11 bases fitting TRBD2. The length of the CDR3 is 16 residues. V lost 4 bases to trimming and J lost 7 bases; unmatched junction nucleotides: 9. Germline loops: CDR1 SGHAT, CDR2 FQDESV (reference sequence).